The 23 T cell receptor beta chains in this list originate from one sample, sequenced in a study of T cell responses to AZD1222 COVID-19 vaccine. The data were produced by immunoSEQ multiplex PCR, yet TCRdb's version contains in-frame clones alone and is incomplete. Among approximately 160,000 clones listed, 80% to 95% were seen once. The sequences come from peripheral blood, collected on day 0 of AZD1222 vaccination. The origin of the receptors is an adult in good health.

This chain joins TRBV28 and TRBJ2-7; no reliable D call. Trimming cost V 6 bases and J 2 bases, with 8 bases left between them. The CDR3 totals 12 residues. Germline V gene data show CDR1 as MDHEN and CDR2 as SYDVKM. CDR3 region: CASSRKTYEQYF. The DNA of the CDR3 is TGTGCCAGCAGCCGGAAGACCTACGAGCAGTACTTC.

This clone has just one count. This rearrangement joins TRBV19 to TRBJ1-1; the D gene is possibly TRBD1 (6 bases). The CDR3 is made up of 15 amino acids. Germline assignment: CDR1 LNHDA and CDR2 SQIVND (reference sequence). Trimming pared 5 bases from V and 0 bases from J, leaving 13 bases between. The CDR3 DNA sequence: TGTGCCAGTAGTGCCCGGGACAACCTGAACACTGAAGCTTTCTTT. Protein: CASSARDNLNTEAFF.

The chain combines TRBV18 with TRBJ1-1, with D maybe TRBD1 (5 bases). Germline-derived CDR1 and CDR2 are KGHSH and LQKENI. The CDR3 extends over 13 amino acids. V was pared by 3 bases and J by 2 bases, with 7 bases between. For the CDR3, the DNA is TGTGCCAGCTCACCGGGACTTAACACTGAAGCTTTCTTT. This codes for CASSPGLNTEAFF.

The V gene is TRBV27, the J gene TRBJ2-3; 7 nucleotides agree with TRBD1. CDR1 is MNHEY, CDR2 SMNVEV, per germline (reference sequence). The CDR3 length is 16 residues. J gave up 4 bases and V 1 base, and 8 bases lay outside the gene matches. CDR3 region: CASSLWLTGLSDTQYF. The CDR3 DNA is TGTGCCAGCAGTTTATGGTTGACAGGGTTGTCAGATACGCAGTATTTT.

J is TRBJ1-1 and V is TRBV19; the D is unclear. V was shortened by 5 bases and J by 0 bases, with 13 bases between the two germline ends. The germline V gene encodes CDR1 LNHDA and CDR2 SQIVND (reference sequence). This CDR3 is 15 amino acids long. CDR3 sequence (DNA): TGTGCCAGTAGTGCCCTACGACTAATGAACACTGAAGCTTTCTTT. It codes for CASSALRLMNTEAFF. Full variable domain (rest looked up from reference TRBV19 and TRBJ1-1): DGGITQSPKYLFRKEGQNVTLSCEQNLNHDAMYWYRQDPGQGLRLIYYSQIVNDFQKGDIAEGYSVSREKKESFPLTVTSAQKNPTAFYLCASSALRLMNTEAFFGQGTRLTVV.

The chain has TRBV3-1 (or the pseudogene TRBV3-2) and TRBJ2-7; D unresolved. Germline V gene sequence: CDR1 LGHDT, CDR2 YNNKEL (reference sequence). Trimming shortened V by 3 bases and J by 0 bases, and 15 bases separated the two germline ends. The CDR3 is made up of 16 amino acids. CDR3 nucleotide sequence: TGTGCCAGCAGCCACCGCAGCCTAACGAGCTCCTACGAGCAGTACTTC. Translated: CASSHRSLTSSYEQYF.

The chain carries TRBV7-8 and TRBJ1-4, with D perhaps TRBD1 (6 bases). V gave up 5 bases and J gave up 8 bases, with 15 bases separating them. The CDR3 runs to 14 residues. Germline CDR1 and CDR2: SGHVS and FQNEAQ. CDR3 residues: CASSPPGGAEKLFF. The CDR3 DNA reads as TGTGCCAGCAGCCCACCGGGGGGCGCGGAAAAACTGTTTTTT.

This chain connects TRBV24-1 to TRBJ1-4, with 9 bases that match TRBD1. CDR1 is KGHDR, CDR2 SFDVKD, per germline. There are 15 residues in the CDR3. V was pared by 3 bases and J by 5 bases, with 3 bases of the junction left unmatched. The CDR3 loop reads CATSDMGQGNEKLFF. The CDR3, as DNA: TGTGCCACCAGTGATATGGGACAGGGAAATGAAAAACTGTTTTTT.

The CDR3 reads CASSPQGLAGAAGELFF. CDR3 coding DNA: TGTGCCAGCAGCCCCCAGGGACTAGCGGGAGCAGCCGGGGAGCTGTTTTTT. The chain is built from TRBV9 and TRBJ2-2; 14 bases agree with TRBD2. Per germline, CDR1 SGDLS and CDR2 YYNGEE. Unmatched junction bases numbered 8, after V lost 4 bases and J lost 6 bases. This CDR3 region has 17 residues.

This chain uses TRBV3-1 (or the pseudogene TRBV3-2) with TRBJ1-4; D uncertain. The V gene lost 6 bases and the J gene lost 5 bases, with 13 bases spanning the gap. The CDR3 is 14 residues long. Germline CDR1 reads LGHDT; CDR2 reads YNNKEL (reference sequence). CDR3 DNA: TGTGCCAGCAGTCGGGTGGGAGGCAATGAAAAACTGTTTTTT. Its protein product is CASSRVGGNEKLFF.

J is TRBJ1-2 and V is TRBV6-2 or TRBV6-3, with TRBD1 as a possible D gene (5 bases). The CDR3 has 13 amino acids. Germline V lookup: CDR1 MNHEY, CDR2 SVGEGT. Trimming shortened V by 2 bases and J by 8 bases, and 12 bases separated the two germline ends. The CDR3 region is CASSYNSGNGYTF. The CDR3 DNA sequence: TGTGCCAGCAGTTACAATTCAGGGAACGGCTACACCTTC.

The chain has TRBV7-9 and TRBJ1-2, with a possible D match to TRBD1 (5 bases). V was pared by 3 bases and J by 4 bases, with 12 bases between. In germline, CDR1 is SEHNR, CDR2 FQNEAQ (reference sequence). CDR3 length equals 14 residues. CDR3 DNA: TGTGCCAGCAGCTTTGTCGGGGGAACCTATGGCTACACCTTC. It is translated as CASSFVGGTYGYTF. The full variable domain, in which reference TRBV7-9 and TRBJ1-2 provide the parts outside the CDR3, is DTGVSQNPRHKITKRGQNVTFRCDPISEHNRLYWYRQTLGQGPEFLTYFQNEAQLEKSRLLSDRFSAERPKGSFSTLEIQRTEQGDSAMYLCASSFVGGTYGYTFGSGTRLTVV.

The J gene is TRBJ1-2, the V gene TRBV6-1, with D unresolved. V dropped 2 bases and J dropped 2 bases, with 6 bases sitting between them. Germline V gives CDR1 MNHNS, CDR2 SASEGT. This CDR3 is built from 13 residues. As DNA, the CDR3 is TGTGCCAGCAGTGAATTGAGGAACTATGGCTACACCTTC. Translated, it gives CASSELRNYGYTF.

V and J are TRBV11-3 and TRBJ1-3, with no clear D. This CDR3 has 16 amino acids. In germline, CDR1 is SGHNT, CDR2 YENEEA. Trimming shortened V by 3 bases and J by 0 bases, and 12 bases separated the two germline ends. The CDR3 is CASSFRLSGSGNTIYF. The CDR3 DNA is TGTGCCAGCAGCTTCAGGTTGAGTGGCTCTGGAAACACCATATATTTT.

This clone has more than one count but fewer than ten. J is TRBJ1-5 and V is TRBV28, with 7 bases matching TRBD1. Germline CDR1 MDHEN, CDR2 SYDVKM. The CDR3 runs 14 residues. Losses at the gene ends were 6 bases for V and 6 bases for J; bases not matched to a gene: 8. The CDR3, as DNA: TGTGCCAGCAGGTCGACAGGGAGATCTCAGCCCCAGCATTTT. Amino acids: CASRSTGRSQPQHF.

The chain links TRBV2 to TRBJ1-6; D uncertain. V lost 5 bases to trimming and J lost 13 bases, with 9 bases between them. Germline-derived CDR1 and CDR2 are SNHLY and FYNNEI. This CDR3 is 11 amino acids long. CDR3 nucleotide sequence: TGTGCCAGCAGTTTAGGTGGGCCCCTCCACTTT. This encodes CASSLGGPLHF.

The count of this clone is one. The chain joins TRBV19 to TRBJ2-3; 7 bases agree with TRBD1. CDR3 length: 15 residues. Trimming removed 0 bases from V and 6 bases from J; junction bases left unmatched: 6. CDR1 is LNHDA, CDR2 SQIVND, per germline (reference sequence). CDR3 protein: CASSIDLGGRDTQYF. The CDR3 DNA is TGTGCCAGTAGTATAGATCTAGGGGGCCGGGATACGCAGTATTTT.

The chain couples TRBV11-2 to TRBJ2-1, with no clear D. The CDR3 is 13 residues long. V lost 5 bases, J lost 7 bases, and 12 bases lay in between. Germline CDR1 is SGHAT and CDR2 is FQNNGV. The CDR3 nucleotides read TGTGCCAGCAGCGACCACCGGTTGAATGAGCAGTTCTTC. As protein: CASSDHRLNEQFF.

The V call is TRBV9, the J call TRBJ2-2; 10 positions agree with TRBD2. There are 21 residues in the CDR3. Trimming removed 4 bases from V and 2 bases from J; junction bases left unmatched: 20. Per the germline V gene, CDR1 is SGDLS and CDR2 is YYNGEE. CDR3: CASSTRQAAMASGSNTGELFF. The CDR3 bases are TGTGCCAGCAGCACAAGACAGGCGGCGATGGCTAGCGGGAGTAACACCGGGGAGCTGTTTTTT.

The chain is built from TRBV27 and TRBJ2-1, with a tentative D call TRBD2 (6 bases). The CDR3 loop spans 14 amino acids. Germline loops: CDR1 MNHEY, CDR2 SMNVEV (reference sequence). V lost 2 bases to trimming and J lost 4 bases, with 9 bases between them. CDR3 residues: CASSLGDSYNEQFF. The CDR3 DNA reads as TGTGCCAGCAGTTTAGGGGACTCGTACAATGAGCAGTTCTTC.

This sequence joins TRBV19 and TRBJ1-3; perhaps TRBD1 as D (5 bases). Germline V lookup: CDR1 LNHDA, CDR2 SQIVND (reference sequence). CDR3 length equals 16 residues. V was pared by 4 bases and J by 0 bases, with 13 bases between. The CDR3 is CASSTTGRISGNTIYF. In DNA, the CDR3 is TGTGCCAGTAGTACAACGGGACGAATCTCTGGAAACACCATATATTTT.

The chain carries TRBV27 and TRBJ2-7; TRBD2 aligns across 10 bases. Unmatched junction bases numbered 6, after V lost 7 bases and J lost 9 bases. There are 12 residues in the CDR3. Germline values: CDR1 MNHEY, CDR2 SMNVEV (reference sequence). For the CDR3, the DNA is TGTGCCAGCACTAGCGGGAGTGGCGTGCAGTACTTC. It specifies CASTSGSGVQYF.

The V and J genes are TRBV5-5 and TRBJ1-2; no definite D call. V lost 0 bases and J 5 bases, leaving 11 bases between the germline ends. Looked up from germline, CDR1 is SGHKS and CDR2 is YYEKEE (reference sequence). The CDR3 has 14 amino acids. The CDR3 region is CASSLASGSYGYTF. The CDR3 nucleotides are TGTGCCAGCAGCTTGGCCTCAGGTTCTTATGGCTACACCTTC.